This T cell receptor beta chain was captured in a study of T cells in narcolepsy. Whole-study context: Healthy controls were enrolled alongside patients with narcolepsy type 1 or type 2.

There are 14 residues in the CDR3. Germline CDR1 is SGHDT and CDR2 is YYEEEE. V gave up 6 bases and J gave up 3 bases, with 14 bases separating them. On this clone: Its antigen remains unknown.

Study results and limitations: Autoreactive HCRT-specific and TRIB2-specific clonotypes were marked in same-patient CSF-versus-blood CD4+ comparisons.

The table came from immunoSEQ multiplex PCR; TCRdb's copy has only in-frame clones and leaves some out. The sample has tens of thousands of clones; roughly 88% are singletons. The TCR originated in a human donor with narcolepsy. This rearrangement joins TRBV5-6 to TRBJ2-3; D might be TRBD1 or TRBD2, each matching 5 bases. Sequencing was done on a sample of CD45RA- memory CD4+ T cells from PBMCs. The CDR3 reads CASTPRWGTDTQYF. The CDR3 coding sequence is TGTGCCAGCACCCCCCGGTGGGGGACAGATACGCAGTATTTT.